Given below is one TCR beta chain in context. These data belong to a study of blood T cell repertoires in COVID-19. Study overall: Spain, Italy and the United States supplied samples that represented acute and convalescent COVID-19.

This CDR3 is built from 17 residues. The V gene end was trimmed by 0 bases and the J gene end by 0 bases; junction bases not matched to a gene: 3. Per germline, CDR1 SEHNR and CDR2 FQNEAQ (reference sequence). The assay was immunoSEQ multiplex PCR, and TCRdb's table has in-frame clones only and misses some. The sample shows tens of thousands of clones, about 89% of them seen only once. This rearrangement joins TRBV7-9 to TRBJ2-1, with TRBD2 identical over 9 bases. Input material: peripheral blood. The clonotype originates from a man in his fifties or sixties with active COVID-19. CDR3 loop: CASSLARSGSSYNEQFF. Here the CDR3 DNA reads TGTGCCAGCAGCTTAGCGCGTAGCGGGAGCTCCTACAATGAGCAGTTCTTC.